The 6 T cell receptor beta chains below all came from one sample that was sequenced in a study of shared clonotypes between healthy human individuals. Repertoires were generated with immunoSEQ multiplex PCR, while TCRdb's copy carries only in-frame clones and drops some. The sample records more than 1,200,000 clones, approximately 98.5% being singletons. Sample: naive CD4+ T cells sorted from blood. Documented subset: CD45RA+ positively selected. The receptors shown here come from a man younger than 40 in good health.

This rearrangement joins TRBV9 to TRBJ2-2; TRBD2 agrees at 10 bases. The CDR3 loop spans 15 amino acids. J was trimmed by 4 bases and V by 1 base; bases with no gene match: 1. CDR1 is SGDLS and CDR2 is YYNGEE in the germline V gene. The CDR3: CASSVTSGATGELFF. Written as DNA, the CDR3 is TGTGCCAGCAGCGTAACTAGCGGGGCCACCGGGGAGCTGTTTTTT.

The chain recombines TRBV7-3 with TRBJ2-7, with D perhaps matching TRBD1 (5 bases). CDR1 and CDR2 (germline): SGHTA, FQGTGA. The CDR3 is 17 amino acids. Deletions cut 2 bases from V and 2 bases from J, with 19 bases between. The CDR3 loop is CASSLYPFLDSPYEQYF. DNA for the CDR3: TGTGCCAGCAGCTTATACCCCTTTCTAGACAGTCCCTACGAGCAGTACTTC.

This chain connects TRBV18 to TRBJ2-7; a possible D gene is TRBD2 (6 bases). The V end was cut by 6 bases, the J end by 2 bases, with 17 bases between. CDR1 and CDR2 (germline): KGHSH, LQKENI. The CDR3 is 15 residues long. CDR3 protein: CASSGLPRPPYEQYF. The DNA for the CDR3 is TGTGCCAGCTCGGGACTCCCGCGTCCTCCCTACGAGCAGTACTTC.

V and J are TRBV18 and TRBJ2-1; D gene uncertain. Trimming cost V 4 bases and J 5 bases, with 9 bases left between them. The CDR3 loop spans 13 amino acids. Germline CDR1 reads KGHSH; CDR2 reads LQKENI. CDR3 sequence reads: CASSRTENNEQFF. CDR3 sequence (DNA): TGTGCCAGCTCACGCACGGAAAACAATGAGCAGTTCTTC.

This chain connects TRBV29-1 to TRBJ1-5; D is unresolved. V was trimmed by 7 bases and J by 4 bases, leaving 14 bases between them. Germline V CDR1 and CDR2: SQVTM, ANQGSEA. The CDR3 has 13 residues. CDR3 amino acids: CSAYAGPNQPQHF. Here the CDR3 DNA reads TGCAGCGCGTATGCCGGGCCAAATCAGCCCCAGCATTTT.

The genes are TRBV6-5 and TRBJ2-5, with D maybe TRBD1 (5 bases). V was cut by 2 bases and J by 2 bases, with 12 bases left in between. Germline-derived CDR1 and CDR2 are MNHEY and SVGAGI. The CDR3 runs 15 residues. CDR3 loop: CASSYASGIQETQYF. The CDR3 bases are TGTGCCAGCAGTTACGCATCAGGGATACAAGAGACCCAGTACTTC.